This TCR beta chain was retrieved from a study of T cell repertoires in cytomegalovirus infection. Study overall: Both a matching HLA type and CMV infection were indicated by public TCR beta signatures.

Worth noting for this clonotype: As yet, its antigen is unknown.

V lost 3 bases and J 8 bases, leaving 16 bases between the germline ends. CDR1 and CDR2 (germline): MDHEN, SYDVKM. This CDR3 contains 14 residues. TCRdb re-analysed the reads in MiXCR, keeping a single row per CDR3 protein. Of around 750,000 distinct CDR3 sequences listed, over 25% are singletons. Here the sequenced sample was cultured CD8+ T cells from PBMCs, taken from culture after CMV antigen stimulation. The TCR comes from a human donor in good health (CMV status not recorded). Some clones in this sample may be carry-over from other donors' samples. The gene calls are TRBV28 and TRBJ1-2, with a tentative D call TRBD1 (5 bases). CDR3 amino acids: CASSLGVILEGYTF. The CDR3 DNA reads TGTGCCAGCAGTTTGGGGGTTATCTTAGAGGGCTACACCTTC.